The rows below give T cell receptor beta chains drawn from one sample of a study of blood T cell repertoires in COVID-19. The protocol was immunoSEQ multiplex PCR, while the TCRdb copy is restricted to in-frame clones and leaves out a portion. The sample has fewer than 200,000 clones, 83% seen once; the top ten hold 3.5% to 5%. Sample: PBMCs or T cells enriched from blood (not recorded which). Receptors originate from a woman aged 50 to 60 who had recovered from COVID-19. Each CDR3 is given without its conserved first and last residue. Fields, in order: D gene, J gene, V gene, CDR3 protein. D genes are given only for firm matches.

. | TRBJ2-1 | TRBV5-1 | ASSLGTVNEQF
. | TRBJ1-4 | TRBV24-1 | ATRDRAADGRTGREKLF
TRBD1 | TRBJ1-2 | TRBV3-1/TRBV3-2 | ASSDPGGSNYGYT
. | TRBJ1-1 | TRBV30 | AYQVGTEAF
TRBD1 | TRBJ2-3 | TRBV5-1 | ASSRTWTGTDTQY
. | TRBJ1-1 | TRBV6-6 | ASRPGAEAF
. | TRBJ2-3 | TRBV27 | ASSRIGHSTDTQY
. | TRBJ1-5 | TRBV28 | ASRGARRPNQPQH
TRBD2 | TRBJ2-5 | TRBV4-2 | ASSQLQGRAGAEAQY
. | TRBJ1-6 | TRBV27 | ASSQRPQNRVYNSPLH
. | TRBJ2-1 | TRBV6-2/TRBV6-3 | ASSYGLAEQF
TRBD1 | TRBJ1-2 | TRBV19 | ASSNTRQGGAGDGYT
TRBD1 | TRBJ1-3 | TRBV19 | ASSILTGSSGNTIY
. | TRBJ1-4 | TRBV11-2 | ASSSPREWKLF
. | TRBJ1-4 | TRBV25-1 | ASSGGYEKLF
TRBD1 | TRBJ2-2 | TRBV19 | ASSILGTGSATGELF
TRBD1 | TRBJ1-6 | TRBV7-9 | ASSRGQGFYNSPLH
TRBD1 | TRBJ1-2 | TRBV7-8 | ASSLIYSDRGGYT
. | TRBJ1-1 | TRBV10-2 | ASSESSDSKAF
. | TRBJ2-1 | TRBV14 | ASSPVGGIRSEQF
TRBD1 | TRBJ1-2 | TRBV5-4 | ASSSPGQGTRSYT
. | TRBJ2-1 | TRBV3-1/TRBV3-2 | ASSWGLEYFEQF
TRBD1 | TRBJ1-6 | TRBV10-2 | ASRQGNNSPLH
. | TRBJ1-2 | TRBV30 | AWTEQGYGYT
. | TRBJ1-2 | TRBV18 | ASSLELQGLGYT
. | TRBJ1-3 | TRBV5-5 | ASSLRAYSGNTIY
TRBD1 | TRBJ1-2 | TRBV30 | AWSPPRGTGAGYT
TRBD1 | TRBJ1-1 | TRBV3-1/TRBV3-2 | ASRGTGNTEAF
. | TRBJ1-5 | TRBV18 | ASSPAGGNQPQH
. | TRBJ1-3 | TRBV28 | ASSLGVTGNTIY
TRBD2 | TRBJ2-4 | TRBV30 | AFQTSGGPLAKNIQY
. | TRBJ1-4 | TRBV7-9 | ASSLLGGAPGKLF
. | TRBJ2-2 | TRBV11-2 | ASSFSTFNTGELF
TRBD1 | TRBJ1-5 | TRBV7-2 | ASSLRSTGGYQPQH
TRBD1 | TRBJ2-2 | TRBV3-1/TRBV3-2 | ASSQHGQGRDGELF
TRBD1 | TRBJ1-6 | TRBV5-1 | ASGLVTGARSPLH
. | TRBJ2-1 | TRBV12-3/TRBV12-4 | ASSFFGEQF